These 2 T cell receptor beta chains were sequenced from one sample in a study of blood T cell repertoires in COVID-19. Sequenced by immunoSEQ multiplex PCR; TCRdb stores in-frame clones only, minus some. The sample holds 120,000 to 150,000 clones, less than 90% seen once. The sequenced sample consisted of peripheral blood. The source is a human donor in a cohort sampled during active COVID-19.

The chain is built from TRBV7-9 and TRBJ2-1; D is perhaps TRBD1 (7 bases). The CDR3 sequence is 14 residues long. The V end lost 3 bases, the J end lost 7 bases, and 13 bases lay between the germline ends. Looked up from germline, CDR1 is SEHNR and CDR2 is FQNEAQ (reference sequence). The CDR3 loop is CASSLDRRGNEQFF. The CDR3 DNA sequence: TGTGCCAGCAGCTTGGACAGGCGGGGAAATGAGCAGTTCTTC.

In this sample, this clone turned up once. The chain combines TRBV7-2 with TRBJ2-2; TRBD1 agrees at 9 bases. The CDR3 loop spans 16 amino acids. Unmatched junction bases numbered 6, after V lost 4 bases and J lost 3 bases. Germline V gene sequence: CDR1 SGHTA, CDR2 FQGNSA. The CDR3 protein is CASSSGTGRHTGELFF. The CDR3 DNA reads TGTGCCAGCAGCTCCGGGACAGGGAGACACACCGGGGAGCTGTTTTTT.